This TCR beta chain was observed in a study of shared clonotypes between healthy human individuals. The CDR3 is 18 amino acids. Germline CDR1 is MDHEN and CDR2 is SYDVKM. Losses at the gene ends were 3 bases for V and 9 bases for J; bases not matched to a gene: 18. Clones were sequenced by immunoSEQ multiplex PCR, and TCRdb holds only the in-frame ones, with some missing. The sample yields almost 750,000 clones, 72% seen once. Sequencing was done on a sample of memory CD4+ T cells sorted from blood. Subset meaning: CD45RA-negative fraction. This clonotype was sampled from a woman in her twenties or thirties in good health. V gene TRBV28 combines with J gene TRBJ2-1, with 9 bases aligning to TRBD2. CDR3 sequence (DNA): TGTGCCAGCAGTTTTCCGCTAGCGGGAACGACCGGGGATGTTGAGCAGTTCTTC. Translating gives CASSFPLAGTTGDVEQFF.